A selection of T cell receptor beta chains follows, all from one sample in a study of shared T cell receptors in the human thymus. Sequencing used immunoSEQ multiplex PCR; TCRdb keeps in-frame clones, though not all of them. The sample lists fewer than 700,000 clones, approximately 87% occurring once. This same sample was also taken into another study, of human thymus T cells.

Material: thymocytes. All receptors derive from a boy less than two years old with a congenital heart defect. The CDR3 runs from the conserved cysteine through the conserved F or W. The D gene is left open where the match is weak. Clone size is given for some rows only: seen once, a few or many times, or a class if the clone is expanded.

>TRBV9|TRBJ2-7|-|TRBD2
TGTGCCAGCAGCGTGGGGGAGGCTAGCGGGAGGGTAGACGAGCAGTACTTC
CASSVGEASGRVDEQYF
>TRBV5-1|TRBJ2-1|-|-
TGCGCCAGCAGCTTGGAACGGACAGCCAAAAGTGGCTCCTACAATGAGCAGTTCTTC
CASSLERTAKSGSYNEQFF
>TRBV12-5|TRBJ2-1|few|TRBD1
TGTGCTAGTGGTTTGGTAAGGGGACAGAAATACAATGAGCAGTTCTTC
CASGLVRGQKYNEQFF
>TRBV27|TRBJ2-1|once|TRBD2
TGTGCCAGCAGTTTAGGATTGGGGGGACTAGCGGGAGTAAGAGAGCAGTTCTTC
CASSLGLGGLAGVREQFF
>TRBV5-5|TRBJ2-1|-|-
TGTGCCAGCAGCTTGGAGACTAGACCAAATGAGCAGTTCTTC
CASSLETRPNEQFF
>TRBV11-2|TRBJ2-6|-|TRBD1
TGTGCCAGCAGCCCGCGACCGGGACAGGGGCTAACTGGGGCCAACGTCCTGACTTTC
CASSPRPGQGLTGANVLTF
>TRBV23-1|TRBJ2-3|-|-
TGCGCCAGCAGTCCCCTAGCAGCAGATACGCAGTATTTT
CASSPLAADTQYF
>TRBV2|TRBJ2-4|-|-
TGTGCCAGCGGGGCGGCCCCAAACATTCAGTACTTC
CASGAAPNIQYF
>TRBV28|TRBJ2-3|-|-
TGTGCCAGCAGTCCCCTTGGAGTGGGTCCAGATACGCAGTATTTT
CASSPLGVGPDTQYF
>TRBV4-2|TRBJ1-5|-|-
TGTGCCAGCAGCCAAGAAGAGTCCGGTTTTCAGCCCCAGCATTTT
CASSQEESGFQPQHF
>TRBV11-3|TRBJ1-1|-|TRBD1
TGTGCCAGCAGCCCGGACAGGGATGTCACTGAAGCTTTCTTT
CASSPDRDVTEAFF
>TRBV4-2|TRBJ1-1|-|-
TGTGCCAGCAGCCAAGAAAGGGGCATGTGGACTGAAGCTTTCTTT
CASSQERGMWTEAFF
>TRBV7-4|TRBJ2-7|-|-
TGTGCCAGCACCTCTTACGAGCAGTACTTC
CASTSYEQYF
>TRBV6-1|TRBJ1-5|-|-
TGTGCCAGCACCGACGGGTATAGCAATCAGCCCCAGCATTTT
CASTDGYSNQPQHF
>TRBV10-3|TRBJ1-2|-|-
TGTGCCTTCAGCGGGTACTATGGCTACACCTTC
CAFSGYYGYTF
>TRBV5-6|TRBJ2-7|few|TRBD1
TGTGCCAGCAGTCGACCGGGACAGGGTGACGAGCAGTACTTC
CASSRPGQGDEQYF
>TRBV11-2|TRBJ2-7|-|TRBD2
TGTGCCAGCAGCTTAGATGTAGTCTGGACGCAGGGAGGGGAGCAGTACTTC
CASSLDVVWTQGGEQYF
>TRBV4-3|TRBJ2-3|-|TRBD2
TGCGCCAGCAGCCAAGAATCTTGGGCTAGCGGGCCCACAGATACGCAGTATTTT
CASSQESWASGPTDTQYF
>TRBV5-1|TRBJ1-1|-|-
TGCGCCAGCCGCGGGGTGTACAGGAACACTGAAGCTTTCTTT
CASRGVYRNTEAFF
>TRBV11-2|TRBJ2-5|-|-
TGTGCCAGCAGCTTAGATCTATCCCAGGGTGTAGAGACCCAGTACTTC
CASSLDLSQGVETQYF
>TRBV27|TRBJ2-7|-|TRBD1
TGTGCCAGCAGTTTCGGGACAGACCCCTACGAGCAGTACTTC
CASSFGTDPYEQYF
>TRBV2|TRBJ2-5|few|TRBD2
TGTGCCAGCAGAGGTACTAGCGGGAGGATCCCCTGCCAGTACTTC
CASRGTSGRIPCQYF
>TRBV30|TRBJ2-5|-|-
TGTGCCTGGAGTCCTAGTCACTTGGGAGAGACCCAGTACTTC
CAWSPSHLGETQYF
>TRBV18|TRBJ2-2|-|-
TGTGCCAGCTCAACCACGGGACAGTTGATGGCGAAGGGGGGTACCGGGGAGCTGTTTTTT
CASSTTGQLMAKGGTGELFF
>TRBV4-1|TRBJ2-5|few|TRBD1
TGCGCCAGCAGCCAAAACCCAAAGGAAAAACAGGGGGACCAAGAGACCCAGTACTTC
CASSQNPKEKQGDQETQYF
>TRBV29-1|TRBJ2-1|-|TRBD2
TGCAGCGTTGGACCGCTAGCGGGATTGGACAATGAGCAGTTCTTC
CSVGPLAGLDNEQFF
>TRBV28|TRBJ2-3|-|-
TGTGCCAGCAGTTTTGGCGGGATCACAGATACGCAGTATTTT
CASSFGGITDTQYF
>TRBV14|TRBJ1-2|-|-
TGTGCCAGCAGCCAAGAGCGGCATAACTATGGCTACACCTTC
CASSQERHNYGYTF
>TRBV19|TRBJ2-6|few|TRBD1
TGTGCCAGTAGCCCCTGGGGCGACAGGGGGACCAACGTCCTGACTTTC
CASSPWGDRGTNVLTF
>TRBV7-2|TRBJ1-2|few|TRBD1
TGTGCCAGCATCAGGACAGGCAAGGATGGCTACACCTTC
CASIRTGKDGYTF
>TRBV5-6|TRBJ2-1|few|TRBD2
TGTGCCAGCACCGGGACTAGCGGGAGTGATGAGCAGTTCTTC
CASTGTSGSDEQFF
>TRBV2|TRBJ2-5|once|TRBD1
TGTGCCAGCATTCTGACAGGGTATGGGTCAGAGACCCAGTACTTC
CASILTGYGSETQYF
>TRBV7-9|TRBJ2-7|-|TRBD1
TGTGCCAGCAGCTATTATCGGACAGGGTCCACCTACGAGCAGTACTTC
CASSYYRTGSTYEQYF
>TRBV28|TRBJ2-7|once|-
TGTGCCAGCAACCTCAAAAAGGGGTCCGAGCAGTACTTC
CASNLKKGSEQYF
>TRBV7-6|TRBJ2-1|once|TRBD2
TGTGCCAGCAGCTCCCGACTAGCCAATGAGCAGTTCTTC
CASSSRLANEQFF
>TRBV19|TRBJ2-5|-|-
TGTGCCAGTAGTAATAGGGGAAAAGAGACCCAGTACTTC
CASSNRGKETQYF
>TRBV18|TRBJ1-2|-|-
TGTGCCAGCTCACCACCGAGCATTAACTATGGCTACACCTTC
CASSPPSINYGYTF
>TRBV28|TRBJ1-4|-|TRBD1
TGTGCCAGCAGTGTCAAACAGGGGTCTAATGAAAAACTGTTTTTT
CASSVKQGSNEKLFF
>TRBV6-5|TRBJ2-7|-|-
TGTGCCAGCAGTACCCCGGGTGACCCCTACGAGCAGTACTTC
CASSTPGDPYEQYF
>TRBV4-1|TRBJ2-1|-|TRBD2
TGCGCCAGCAGCCAACCCAGGACTAGCGGGAGGGATAATGAGCAGTTCTTC
CASSQPRTSGRDNEQFF
>TRBV4-3|TRBJ2-2|-|TRBD2
TGCGCCAGCAGCCAAGTACTAGCGGGACACACCGGGGAGCTGTTTTTT
CASSQVLAGHTGELFF
>TRBV30|TRBJ1-5|-|-
TGTGCCTGGAGCCGGGGGGAGGATCAGCCCCAGCATTTT
CAWSRGEDQPQHF
>TRBV4-1|TRBJ1-2|-|-
TGCGCCAGCAGCCAGACCTCCAGGGGTATCGGTGGCTACACCTTC
CASSQTSRGIGGYTF
>TRBV5-6|TRBJ2-3|-|TRBD1
TGTGCCAGCAGCTTGTGGCCCAGGGGGACGGATACGCAGTATTTT
CASSLWPRGTDTQYF
>TRBV19|TRBJ2-2|-|TRBD1
TGTGCCAGTACCGAGGGACAGGGACCTAACACCGGGGAGCTGTTTTTT
CASTEGQGPNTGELFF